This T cell receptor (beta chain) comes out of a study of metastatic and nonmetastatic thyroid tumors (dated by TCRdb to 2018 to 2021). Regarding the research as a whole: Repertoires from peripheral blood and from tumor or nodule tissue samples of malignant and benign thyroid patients were compared. The full study reports these points: In both blood and tumor samples, malignant tumors were reported to have significantly higher TCR beta diversity than benign nodules.

The cysteine opens and the phenylalanine closes a CDR3 of 18 amino acids. Only CDR3 DNA remains: 54 bases, in frame from the first base. Relative to germline, V is missing 3 bases and J is missing 7 bases, with 16 bases of the junction outside any gene match. The CDR1 and CDR2 encoded by the germline V gene (reference sequence) are MNHEY and SMNVEV. None of the patients had been given any treatment before thyroid surgery. The study retrospectively analysed patient clinical samples collected from the early 2010s to the late 2010s using T-cell receptor beta sequencing. About this clone itself: No cognate antigen has been identified for it. No base-level quality is on record; no much larger clone is a single base apart.

The library was made by PCR. Sequencing relied on an Illumina HiSeq 4000. High-throughput sequencing was used to profile the TCR beta-chain CDR3 region of each patient. Regarding the original processing steps: A classifier to discriminate distant-metastatic papillary thyroid cancer patients was built from CDR3 differences across clinicopathological groups. The Shannon index was used to measure repertoire diversity, and the Morisita-Horn index was used to measure how similar tumor and blood repertoires were. Starting from the raw public reads, TCRdb applied fastp trimming at Q25, assembled clones with MiXCR and retained in-frame beta chains. Clone size and V and J calls follow TCRdb, not the original study. The sample table records tens of thousands of clones; 26% of these occur just once. Of the sample, approximately 20% is held by the ten largest clones.

Input material: blood. The sequence was obtained from a male donor with papillary thyroid cancer or a benign thyroid nodule (not recorded which). Some clones in this sample may be carry-over from other donors' samples. The chain joins TRBV27 to TRBJ2-2; 8 nucleotides in the junction match TRBD2. The DNA reads TGTGCCAGCAGTTTGCGCCCCCCCGGGGGGGTACGAAGCGGGGAGCTGTTTTTT. This gives the protein CASSLRPPGGVRSGELFF.